The clone carrying this T cell receptor (beta chain) was observed a single time. What it binds is unknown. This specimen comes from a study of T-cell reconstitution after alpha-beta-depleted transplantation in children. Molecular barcoding with unique molecular identifiers was used for the TCRbeta library. Using its own MiXCR run on the PCR reads, TCRdb lists one record per CDR3 protein. The sample lists 300,000 or so distinct CDR3 sequences, 23% seen once, with roughly 11% in the top ten. Study results and limitations: Several hundred expanded graft clones reportedly gave rise to the alpha-beta T cells present about two months after transplant. Surviving recipient T cells and thymic progenitors underlay high day-60 TCRbeta diversity in some patients. After one year, T-cell counts and TCRbeta diversity mostly came from new T cells.

The source material was PBMCs, mostly from graft donor cells, sampled 180 days after TCRalphabeta/CD19-depleted stem cell transplant. The receptor comes from a male patient between 5 and 17 years old who had a stem cell transplant for acute lymphoblastic leukemia, so the T cells may come from the graft donor.

The CDR3 reads CASRRDRVNQPQHF. DNA for the CDR3: TGTGCCAGCAGGCGCGACAGGGTCAATCAGCCCCAGCATTTT. V is TRBV12-3 or TRBV12-4 and J is TRBJ1-5, with 7 bases matching TRBD1. With 6 bases clipped from V and 3 bases from J, the junction kept 5 bases outside the gene matches. This CDR3 contains 14 residues.